This T cell receptor beta chain stems from a study of T cell changes during pregnancy in multiple sclerosis. Clones were read by immunoSEQ multiplex PCR, and TCRdb kept only the in-frame ones, dropping some. The sample gives 65,000 to 70,000 clones, around 92% of which show up once; 2% to 2.5% is in the top ten. The CDR3 consists of 13 residues. Trimming left V 7 bases short and J 1 base short, with 10 bases between. Germline V gene data show CDR1 as ENHRY and CDR2 as SYGVKD. The receptor was derived from a female donor with multiple sclerosis, enrolled in a pregnancy study. This specimen was peripheral blood, taken in the first trimester of pregnancy. The chain carries TRBV10-3 and TRBJ1-1, with TRBD1 as a possible D gene (5 bases). CDR3 in DNA: TGTGCCATCACGGGGGGGAGGAACACTGAAGCTTTCTTT. Its protein is CAITGGRNTEAFF.